The 18 T cell receptor beta chains in this list originate from one sample, sequenced in a study of T cells in Graves' hyperthyroidism and ophthalmopathy. The source material, RNA transcripts, was used to amplify TCR beta CDR3 regions. Researchers ran a first-round RT-PCR on the TCR CDR3 using the HTBI primer set. TCRdb processed the multiplex PCR reads anew with MiXCR; each CDR3 protein has one entry. The sample consists of about 47,000 distinct CDR3 sequences, approximately 50% of them appearing once. The sequenced sample consisted of peripheral blood or thyroid tissue (not recorded which). These receptors all stem from a young man with Graves' hyperthyroidism.

This chain uses TRBV7-9 with TRBJ1-5; D is ambiguous. Trimming removed 1 base from V and 9 bases from J, with 13 bases in between. The CDR3 runs 14 residues. Germline V gene data show CDR1 as SEHNR and CDR2 as FQNEAQ (reference sequence). The CDR3 loop reads CASSLGLKTGPQHF. In DNA, the CDR3 is TGTGCCAGCAGCTTAGGGTTGAAGACCGGGCCCCAGCATTTT. Drawing the rest from reference TRBV7-9 and TRBJ1-5, the complete variable domain is DTGVSQNPRHKITKRGQNVTFRCDPISEHNRLYWYRQTLGQGPEFLTYFQNEAQLEKSRLLSDRFSAERPKGSFSTLEIQRTEQGDSAMYLCASSLGLKTGPQHFGDGTRLSIL.

This clonotype was seen at least ten times. The CDR3 bases are TGCAGTGCCCCAACGGGGAGGGGAGAGACCCAGTACTTC. This translates into CSAPTGRGETQYF. The V gene is TRBV20-1, the J gene TRBJ2-5; TRBD2 matches 7 bases. The CDR3 spans 13 residues. CDR1 and CDR2 from the germline V gene are DFQATT and SNEGSKA (reference sequence). V trimming: 6 bases; J trimming: 4 bases; junction bases outside the gene matches: 8.

Turning to this clonotype: One end of the junction does not line up with germline, which may come from a read error. This chain links TRBV12-3 or TRBV12-4 with TRBJ2-5, with TRBD2 matching over 7 bases. The CDR3 contains 14 residues. As DNA, the CDR3 is TGTGCCACCGCGGAGACTAGCAGGCAAGAGACCCGGTACTTC. Protein product: CATAETSRQETRYF.

The chain employs TRBV29-1 and TRBJ1-3; 8 nucleotides align to TRBD1. The length of the CDR3 is 13 residues. Germline lookup yields CDR1 SQVTM and CDR2 ANQGSEA. The J segment lost 6 bases and the V segment lost 6 bases, leaving 7 bases of the junction unmatched. The chain's CDR3 is CSVNRGIENTIYF. As DNA, the CDR3 is TGCAGCGTGAACAGGGGGATTGAAAACACCATATATTTT.

Ten or more counts support this clonotype. This chain joins TRBV20-1 and TRBJ2-3, with D perhaps assigned TRBD1 or TRBD2 (5 bases each). Per the germline V gene, CDR1 is DFQATT and CDR2 is SNEGSKA (reference sequence). This CDR3 comprises 12 residues. Deletions cut 6 bases from V and 2 bases from J, with 9 bases between. The CDR3 spells CSARDLTDTQYF. The CDR3 coding sequence is TGCAGTGCCCGGGACCTCACAGATACGCAGTATTTT.

This clonotype occurred many times. The chain links TRBV5-1 to TRBJ1-1, with no clear D. The CDR3 is 17 amino acids. Trimming shortened V by 0 bases and J by 0 bases, and 15 bases separated the two germline ends. The germline gives CDR1 SGHRS, CDR2 YFSETQ. CDR3 amino acids: CASSLAGGEVMNTEAFF. The CDR3 region has the DNA TGCGCCAGCAGCTTGGCCGGAGGTGAGGTTATGAACACTGAAGCTTTCTTT.

This clonotype was seen many times. The V and J genes are TRBV2 and TRBJ1-4; the D is unclear. From germline, CDR1 is SNHLY and CDR2 FYNNEI. The CDR3 is 13 amino acids. V lost 7 bases and J 7 bases, leaving 13 bases between the germline ends. The CDR3 DNA is TGTGCCAGCACGATCGGGCTGGGTGAAAAACTGTTTTTT. Its protein is CASTIGLGEKLFF. The full variable domain, its missing parts supplied by reference TRBV2 and TRBJ1-4, is EPEVTQTPSHQVTQMGQEVILRCVPISNHLYFYWYRQILGQKVEFLVSFYNNEISEKSEIFDDQFSVERPDGSNFTLKIRSTKLEDSAMYFCASTIGLGEKLFFGSGTQLSVL.

By sample share, this clonotype is medium-sized (0.01 to 0.1%). V and J are TRBV29-1 and TRBJ2-5; TRBD1 aligns across 9 bases. V lost 4 bases to trimming and J lost 7 bases; unmatched junction nucleotides: 10. This CDR3 has 14 residues. Looked up from germline, CDR1 is SQVTM and CDR2 is ANQGSEA. The CDR3 region is CSVGGGQGGATQYF. The CDR3 DNA is TGCAGCGTTGGAGGGGGACAGGGAGGGGCGACCCAGTACTTC. The complete variable domain, with remaining parts taken from reference TRBV29-1 and TRBJ2-5, reads SAVISQKPSRDICQRGTSLTIQCQVDSQVTMMFWYRQQPGQSLTLIATANQGSEATYESGFVIDKFPISRPNLTFSTLTVSNMSPEDSSIYLCSVGGGQGGATQYFGPGTRLLVL.

Comment on this clonotype: This clone may be a read error of a much larger clone one base away. The V call is TRBV4-1, the J call TRBJ2-5; 9 bases match TRBD2. Germline CDR1 is MGHRA and CDR2 is YSYEKL. The CDR3 runs to 15 residues. Unmatched junction bases numbered 15, after V lost 7 bases and J lost 9 bases. CDR3 sequence (DNA): TGCGCCAGCAACCACATCGCGGGGGGGAGGGAGGCCCAGTACTTC. Protein product: CASNHIAGGREAQYF.

On this clonotype: It may be a read error: a sequence one base away is much more abundant. The gene calls are TRBV29-1 and TRBJ2-7; 14 bases are shared with TRBD2. This CDR3 spans 14 amino acids. Trimming removed 6 bases from V and 7 bases from J; junction bases left unmatched: 8. Germline CDR1 reads SQVTM; CDR2 reads ANQGSEA. CDR3 sequence (DNA): TGCAGCGTGAGGCCCGGGACTAGCGGGAGTGAGCAGTACTTC. Protein sequence: CSVRPGTSGSEQYF.

At least ten counts were recorded for this clonotype. The rearrangement links TRBV5-1 to TRBJ2-5; D is unresolved. Deletions cut 1 base from V and 0 bases from J, with 13 bases between. Per germline, CDR1 SGHRS and CDR2 YFSETQ. CDR3 length: 16 residues. The CDR3 region is CASSLSIGTDQETQYF. The DNA of the CDR3 is TGCGCCAGCAGCTTGAGTATCGGCACAGACCAAGAGACCCAGTACTTC. Variable domain in full (rest from reference TRBV5-1 and TRBJ2-5): KAGVTQTPRYLIKTRGQQVTLSCSPISGHRSVSWYQQTPGQGLQFLFEYFSETQRNKGNFPGRFSGRQFSNSRSEMNVSTLELGDSALYLCASSLSIGTDQETQYFGPGTRLLVL.

There are many counts of this clonotype. The V gene is TRBV6-2 or TRBV6-3, the J gene TRBJ1-1; perhaps TRBD1 as D (5 bases). Deletions cut 5 bases from V and 1 base from J, with 8 bases between. The CDR3 is 13 amino acids. Germline V CDR1 and CDR2: MNHEY, SVGEGT. CDR3 sequence reads: CASSHGQNTEAFF. The CDR3 nucleotides read TGTGCCAGCAGTCACGGACAGAACACTGAAGCTTTCTTT.

The V call is TRBV15, the J call TRBJ2-7; the D is unclear. Germline CDR1 reads LNHNV; CDR2 reads YYDKDF (reference sequence). The CDR3 has 13 residues. V shed 7 bases and J shed 2 bases, with 12 bases lying between them. The CDR3 region is CATKSTSTYEQYF. The DNA for the CDR3 is TGTGCCACCAAAAGCACTTCCACCTACGAGCAGTACTTC.

This clonotype was seen many times. The gene calls are TRBV6-6 and TRBJ1-2, with TRBD1 identical over 7 bases. The CDR3 covers 13 residues. The V segment lost 5 bases and the J segment 3 bases; nucleotides outside the gene matches: 3. Germline V gene data show CDR1 as MNHNY and CDR2 as SVGAGI (reference sequence). The CDR3 coding sequence is TGTGCCAGCAGTAGACAGGGAGACTATGGCTACACCTTC. Its translation: CASSRQGDYGYTF.

This chain connects TRBV29-1 to TRBJ2-5, with TRBD2 matching over 7 bases. J was trimmed by 2 bases and V by 4 bases; bases with no gene match: 4. The CDR3 contains 13 residues. Germline V gene data show CDR1 as SQVTM and CDR2 as ANQGSEA. The CDR3 DNA is TGCAGCGTTGTGGGAGGGATTCAAGAGACCCAGTACTTC. Translating gives CSVVGGIQETQYF.

The rearrangement links TRBV7-2 to TRBJ2-7; TRBD2 agrees at 13 bases. Per the germline V gene, CDR1 is SGHTA and CDR2 is FQGNSA. The J segment lost 0 bases and the V segment lost 1 base, leaving 0 bases of the junction unmatched. The CDR3 length is 16 residues. The DNA of the CDR3 is TGTGCCAGCAGCTTAGGGACTAGCGGGAGCTCCTACGAGCAGTACTTC. Its translation: CASSLGTSGSSYEQYF.

This clonotype has a count of ten or more. The V gene is TRBV7-2, the J gene TRBJ2-7; D is uncertain. Trimming stripped 5 bases from V and 2 bases from J, with 7 bases between. There are 12 residues in the CDR3. Germline V gene lookup returns CDR1 SGHTA and CDR2 FQGNSA. CDR3 residues: CASSQTTYEQYF. The CDR3 DNA reads TGTGCCAGCAGCCAGACAACCTACGAGCAGTACTTC.

The J gene is TRBJ2-5, the V gene TRBV19; tentatively, D is TRBD2 (6 bases). V lost 9 bases and J lost 2, with 13 bases in between. The germline gives CDR1 LNHDA, CDR2 SQIVND (reference sequence). This CDR3 contains 13 residues. The DNA for the CDR3 is TGTGCCAGCCGGAGGGGCCAACAAGAGACCCAGTACTTC. Its translation is CASRRGQQETQYF.